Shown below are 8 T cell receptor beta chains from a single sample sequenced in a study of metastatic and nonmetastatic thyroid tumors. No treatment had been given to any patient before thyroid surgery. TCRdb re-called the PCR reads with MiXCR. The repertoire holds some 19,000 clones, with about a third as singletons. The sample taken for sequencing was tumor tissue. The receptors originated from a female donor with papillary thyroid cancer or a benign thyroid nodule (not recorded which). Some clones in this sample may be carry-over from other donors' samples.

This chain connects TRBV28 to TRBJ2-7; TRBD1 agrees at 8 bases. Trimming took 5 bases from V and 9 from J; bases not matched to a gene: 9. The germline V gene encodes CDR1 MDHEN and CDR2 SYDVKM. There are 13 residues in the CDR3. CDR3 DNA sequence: TGTGCCAGCAGTGGACAGGGAAGTTCAGCGCAGTACTTC. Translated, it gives CASSGQGSSAQYF.

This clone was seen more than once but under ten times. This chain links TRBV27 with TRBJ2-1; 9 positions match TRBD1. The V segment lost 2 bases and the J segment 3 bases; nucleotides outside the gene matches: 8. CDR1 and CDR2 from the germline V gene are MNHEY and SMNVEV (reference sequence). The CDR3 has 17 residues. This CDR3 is CASSLTPGTGIYNEQFF. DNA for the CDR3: TGTGCCAGCAGTTTAACACCCGGGACAGGGATCTACAATGAGCAGTTCTTC.

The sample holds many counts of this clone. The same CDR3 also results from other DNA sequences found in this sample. CDR3 sequence (DNA): TGTGCCAGCAGTCCGGGACAGGACACTGAAGCTTTCTTT. Translation: CASSPGQDTEAFF. The chain is built from TRBV27 and TRBJ1-1, with 8 bases lining up with TRBD1. The CDR3 extends over 13 amino acids. Germline assignment: CDR1 MNHEY and CDR2 SMNVEV (reference sequence). Losses at the gene ends were 5 bases for V and 3 bases for J; bases not matched to a gene: 2.

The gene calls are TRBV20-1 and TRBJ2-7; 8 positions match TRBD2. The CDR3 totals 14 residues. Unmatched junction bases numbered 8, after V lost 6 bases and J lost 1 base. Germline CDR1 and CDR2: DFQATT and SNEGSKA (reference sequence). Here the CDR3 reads CSAAKGGRSYEQYF. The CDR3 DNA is TGCAGTGCCGCAAAGGGCGGGAGGTCCTACGAGCAGTACTTC.

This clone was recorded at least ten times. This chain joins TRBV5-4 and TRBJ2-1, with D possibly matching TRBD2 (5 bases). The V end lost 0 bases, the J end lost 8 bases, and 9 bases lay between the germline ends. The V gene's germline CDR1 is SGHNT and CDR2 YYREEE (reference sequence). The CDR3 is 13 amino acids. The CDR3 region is CASSLAADDEQFF. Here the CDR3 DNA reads TGTGCCAGCAGCTTGGCAGCGGATGATGAGCAGTTCTTC.

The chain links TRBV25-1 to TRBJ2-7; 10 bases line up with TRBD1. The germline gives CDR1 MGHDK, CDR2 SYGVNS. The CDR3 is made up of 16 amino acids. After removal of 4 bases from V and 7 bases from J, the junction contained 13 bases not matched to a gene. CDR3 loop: CASSVMPGQGYGEQYF. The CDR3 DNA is TGTGCCAGCAGTGTTATGCCGGGACAGGGGTATGGGGAGCAGTACTTC.

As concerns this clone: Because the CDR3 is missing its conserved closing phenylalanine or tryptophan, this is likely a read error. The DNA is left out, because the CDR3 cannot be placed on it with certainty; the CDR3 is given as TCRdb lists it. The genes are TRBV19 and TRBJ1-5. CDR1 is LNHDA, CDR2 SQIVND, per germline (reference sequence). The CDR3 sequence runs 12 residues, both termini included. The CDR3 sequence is CASSRGVWPPHI.

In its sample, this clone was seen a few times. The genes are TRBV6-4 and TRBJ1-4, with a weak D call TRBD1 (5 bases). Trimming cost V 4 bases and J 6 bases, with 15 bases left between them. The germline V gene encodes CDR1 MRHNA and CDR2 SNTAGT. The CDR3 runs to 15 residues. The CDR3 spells CASSVNRGGDEKLFF. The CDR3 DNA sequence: TGTGCCAGCAGTGTCAATCGGGGCGGCGATGAAAAACTGTTTTTT.